A selection of T cell receptor beta chains follows, all from one sample in a study of molecular identifiers for immune sequencing clone quantification. One entry per CDR3 protein, called by TCRdb with MiXCR from the PCR reads. The table lists hundreds of thousands of distinct CDR3 sequences, 20% of them singletons. Sequenced sample: naive CD8+ T cells from blood, with Jurkat cell RNA spiked in. The receptors come from a human donor in good health. Some libraries in this study had Jurkat cell RNA spiked in. Each CDR3 is given with its conserved first and last residue. The D gene is left open where the match is weak. The size field is filled for only some rows; it gives once, few, many or a size class.

cdr3_nt: TGTGCCAGTAGTATTCCCGGCGGGAGTAACGAGCAGTACTTC
cdr3_aa: CASSIPGGSNEQYF
d_call: TRBD2
v_call: TRBV19
j_call: TRBJ2-7
clone_size: many

cdr3_nt: TGTGCCAGCAGCTTAGCTTGGACAGCCTATAGCAATCAGCCCCAGCATTTT
cdr3_aa: CASSLAWTAYSNQPQHF
d_call: -
v_call: TRBV7-2
j_call: TRBJ1-5
clone_size: many

cdr3_nt: TGTGCCAGCAGCCCGACAGAAACTAACTATGGCTACACCTTC
cdr3_aa: CASSPTETNYGYTF
d_call: -
v_call: TRBV7-9
j_call: TRBJ1-2
clone_size: many

cdr3_nt: TGCGCCAGCAGCCAAGAGAGCGGGGGGGTGCCGTTCTTC
cdr3_aa: CASSQESGGVPFF
d_call: TRBD2
v_call: TRBV4-3
j_call: TRBJ2-1
clone_size: few

cdr3_nt: TGTGCCAGCAGCGTCGGGGCATCCGAAAACACCGGGGAGCTGTTTTTT
cdr3_aa: CASSVGASENTGELFF
d_call: -
v_call: TRBV9
j_call: TRBJ2-2
clone_size: many

cdr3_nt: TGTGCCAGCAGCTTAGGGCTAGCGGGGGGGTTCGCAGATACGCAGTATTTT
cdr3_aa: CASSLGLAGGFADTQYF
d_call: TRBD2
v_call: TRBV7-2
j_call: TRBJ2-3
clone_size: many

cdr3_nt: TGCGCCAGCAGCCAGGGGGTGAACTATGGCTACACCTTC
cdr3_aa: CASSQGVNYGYTF
d_call: TRBD1
v_call: TRBV23-1
j_call: TRBJ1-2
clone_size: -

cdr3_nt: TGCGCCAGCAGCCAAGATAGCGGGTCCCTCTCCTACGAGCAGTACTTC
cdr3_aa: CASSQDSGSLSYEQYF
d_call: TRBD2
v_call: TRBV4-1
j_call: TRBJ2-7
clone_size: -

cdr3_nt: TGTGCCAGCAGGTCCGGGACAGGGGGGGACGAGCAGTACTTC
cdr3_aa: CASRSGTGGDEQYF
d_call: TRBD1
v_call: TRBV5-8
j_call: TRBJ2-7
clone_size: many

cdr3_nt: TGTGCCAGCAGCTTAGCGGGACAGGGGGTTGTTAATGAGCAGTTCTTC
cdr3_aa: CASSLAGQGVVNEQFF
d_call: TRBD1
v_call: TRBV7-6
j_call: TRBJ2-1
clone_size: many

cdr3_nt: TGTGCCAGCAGCTTAGATTACCCGGGGGTCACTTTGAATACGCAGTATTTT
cdr3_aa: CASSLDYPGVTLNTQYF
d_call: -
v_call: TRBV7-6
j_call: TRBJ2-3
clone_size: many

cdr3_nt: TGTGCCAGCAGCCCAGAGGGCGCCGCCGGACGCGAGCAGCACTTC
cdr3_aa: CASSPEGAAGREQHF
d_call: -
v_call: TRBV7-9
j_call: TRBJ2-7
clone_size: once

cdr3_nt: TGCGCCAGCAGCGGACGGACAGGGGGCAGTTCCTACGAGCAGTACTTC
cdr3_aa: CASSGRTGGSSYEQYF
d_call: TRBD1
v_call: TRBV4-1
j_call: TRBJ2-7
clone_size: -

cdr3_nt: TGCGTGGGGGAATTTTCCACTGAAGCTTTCTTT
cdr3_aa: CVGEFSTEAFF
d_call: -
v_call: TRBV29-1
j_call: TRBJ1-1
clone_size: many

cdr3_nt: TGTGCCAGCAGTCTAGCCCCCCAGCGCCGAAATCTGCAAGAGACCCAGTACTTC
cdr3_aa: CASSLAPQRRNLQETQYF
d_call: -
v_call: TRBV12-3/TRBV12-4
j_call: TRBJ2-5
clone_size: few

cdr3_nt: TGTGCCAGCAGCTTCGAGACTAGTCTCAGCGAGCAGTACTTC
cdr3_aa: CASSFETSLSEQYF
d_call: -
v_call: TRBV28
j_call: TRBJ2-7
clone_size: many

cdr3_nt: TGTGCCAGCAGTGAAACTAGCGGGAGGATCCTCCACGAGCAGTACTTC
cdr3_aa: CASSETSGRILHEQYF
d_call: TRBD2
v_call: TRBV2
j_call: TRBJ2-7
clone_size: many

cdr3_nt: TGCAGCGTTGAAGAGGTTTTAGATACGCAGTATTTT
cdr3_aa: CSVEEVLDTQYF
d_call: -
v_call: TRBV29-1
j_call: TRBJ2-3
clone_size: many

cdr3_nt: TGTGCCAGCAGCTTAGATATAGGGACCCAATACGAGCAGTACTTC
cdr3_aa: CASSLDIGTQYEQYF
d_call: -
v_call: TRBV11-2
j_call: TRBJ2-7
clone_size: -

cdr3_nt: TGTGCCAGCAGTTACCCATACAATGAGCAGTTCTTC
cdr3_aa: CASSYPYNEQFF
d_call: -
v_call: TRBV6-2/TRBV6-3
j_call: TRBJ2-1
clone_size: many

cdr3_nt: TGTGCCAGCAGCCTCGGACAGGGTATGGAAAAACTGTTTTTT
cdr3_aa: CASSLGQGMEKLFF
d_call: TRBD1
v_call: TRBV7-9
j_call: TRBJ1-4
clone_size: many

cdr3_nt: TGTGCCAGCCGTGCCGTGGGCGGTAATGAAAAACTGTTTTTT
cdr3_aa: CASRAVGGNEKLFF
d_call: -
v_call: TRBV27
j_call: TRBJ1-4
clone_size: many

cdr3_nt: TGTGCCAGCAGCGAGGGGACAGGGGATCAGCCCCAGCATTTT
cdr3_aa: CASSEGTGDQPQHF
d_call: TRBD1
v_call: TRBV9
j_call: TRBJ1-5
clone_size: many

cdr3_nt: TGTGCCAGCAGGGAAACGCGCGGGGACACTGAAGCTTTCTTT
cdr3_aa: CASRETRGDTEAFF
d_call: -
v_call: TRBV6-4
j_call: TRBJ1-1
clone_size: few

cdr3_nt: TGTGCCAGCAGTACCGCGGAACAGCCTAATGAAAAACTGTTTTTT
cdr3_aa: CASSTAEQPNEKLFF
d_call: -
v_call: TRBV28
j_call: TRBJ1-4
clone_size: many

cdr3_nt: TGTGCCAGCAGCTCCCCGGAGGTTAGGAGTGGACTAGCGGGAGGCGAGCAGTACTTC
cdr3_aa: CASSSPEVRSGLAGGEQYF
d_call: TRBD2
v_call: TRBV7-6
j_call: TRBJ2-7
clone_size: -

cdr3_nt: TGTGCCAGCAGCGTGGACAGGTCTAATGAAAAACTGTTTTTT
cdr3_aa: CASSVDRSNEKLFF
d_call: TRBD1
v_call: TRBV7-9
j_call: TRBJ1-4
clone_size: many

cdr3_nt: TGTGCCAGCAGCTTCGGACTAGCGAGGGCAGATACGCAGTATTTT
cdr3_aa: CASSFGLARADTQYF
d_call: TRBD2
v_call: TRBV11-2
j_call: TRBJ2-3
clone_size: few

cdr3_nt: TGTGCCAGCAGTTACTCGAGGGGATACGAGCAGTACTTC
cdr3_aa: CASSYSRGYEQYF
d_call: -
v_call: TRBV6-5
j_call: TRBJ2-7
clone_size: many

cdr3_nt: TGTGCCAGCAGCCTACCGACAGGGGTTGAAGCTTTCTTT
cdr3_aa: CASSLPTGVEAFF
d_call: TRBD1
v_call: TRBV14
j_call: TRBJ1-1
clone_size: many

cdr3_nt: TGTGCCAGCAGCTTAAGGGTTGGTTCCCAAGAGGCCCAGTACTTC
cdr3_aa: CASSLRVGSQEAQYF
d_call: -
v_call: TRBV7-9
j_call: TRBJ2-5
clone_size: -

cdr3_nt: TGTGCCAGTAGTTCGTGGGAACAGGGGGATCAGCCCCAGCATTTT
cdr3_aa: CASSSWEQGDQPQHF
d_call: TRBD1
v_call: TRBV19
j_call: TRBJ1-5
clone_size: few

cdr3_nt: TGTGCCAGCAGTTGGGACAGGGGTCAAATCAGAACTGAAGCTTTCTTT
cdr3_aa: CASSWDRGQIRTEAFF
d_call: TRBD1
v_call: TRBV12-3/TRBV12-4
j_call: TRBJ1-1
clone_size: many

cdr3_nt: TGTGCCAGCAGTTCCCGGGACACCCGCACAGATACGCAGTATTTT
cdr3_aa: CASSSRDTRTDTQYF
d_call: -
v_call: TRBV2
j_call: TRBJ2-3
clone_size: many

cdr3_nt: TGTGCCAGCAGTTATGGGACAGGGATCCCTGAAGCTTTCTTT
cdr3_aa: CASSYGTGIPEAFF
d_call: TRBD1
v_call: TRBV6-6
j_call: TRBJ1-1
clone_size: -

cdr3_nt: TGCGCCAGCAGCCAAGACTCGCCCGGGACGGTGGGGTCCGGAAACACCATATATTTT
cdr3_aa: CASSQDSPGTVGSGNTIYF
d_call: -
v_call: TRBV4-1
j_call: TRBJ1-3
clone_size: many

cdr3_nt: TGCAGCGTTGCGGGGGACTATGGCTACACCTTC
cdr3_aa: CSVAGDYGYTF
d_call: -
v_call: TRBV29-1
j_call: TRBJ1-2
clone_size: many

cdr3_nt: TGTGCCAGCAGTCCTCAGACAGGAAACACCGGGGAGCTGTTTTTT
cdr3_aa: CASSPQTGNTGELFF
d_call: -
v_call: TRBV2
j_call: TRBJ2-2
clone_size: many

cdr3_nt: TGCGCCAGCAGCCAAGACCTGGGATACGGCACAGATACGCAGTATTTT
cdr3_aa: CASSQDLGYGTDTQYF
d_call: -
v_call: TRBV4-1
j_call: TRBJ2-3
clone_size: many

cdr3_nt: TGTGCCAGCAGCTTGGTCCCAGGGGGCGCTGGGGCCAACGTCCTGACTTTC
cdr3_aa: CASSLVPGGAGANVLTF
d_call: TRBD1
v_call: TRBV5-4
j_call: TRBJ2-6
clone_size: many

cdr3_nt: TGTGCCAGCAGCTTAAGTTTGACAGGGGCCGAGCAGTACTTC
cdr3_aa: CASSLSLTGAEQYF
d_call: TRBD1
v_call: TRBV7-7
j_call: TRBJ2-7
clone_size: few

cdr3_nt: TGTGCCAGCTCACCATTTTTCGAAGAGACCCAGTACTTC
cdr3_aa: CASSPFFEETQYF
d_call: -
v_call: TRBV18
j_call: TRBJ2-5
clone_size: many

cdr3_nt: TGTGCCAGCAGCCGCAGGGGGCCCTACGAGCAGTACTTC
cdr3_aa: CASSRRGPYEQYF
d_call: TRBD1
v_call: TRBV7-8
j_call: TRBJ2-7
clone_size: many

cdr3_nt: TGTGCCAGCACCCCTAGCGGGGGATTTTACAATGAGCAGTTCTTC
cdr3_aa: CASTPSGGFYNEQFF
d_call: TRBD2
v_call: TRBV2
j_call: TRBJ2-1
clone_size: many

cdr3_nt: TGTGCCAGCAGCCCAAGACAGGGGGCAAGTACTACGTCCTACGAGCAGTACTTC
cdr3_aa: CASSPRQGASTTSYEQYF
d_call: TRBD1
v_call: TRBV7-2
j_call: TRBJ2-7
clone_size: many

cdr3_nt: TGTGCCAGCAGCCAATCGTGGGCCTACGAGCAGTACTTC
cdr3_aa: CASSQSWAYEQYF
d_call: -
v_call: TRBV16
j_call: TRBJ2-7
clone_size: few

cdr3_nt: TGTGCCAGCAGCTTTCCAGGGGACCAAGAGACCCAGTACTTC
cdr3_aa: CASSFPGDQETQYF
d_call: -
v_call: TRBV5-4
j_call: TRBJ2-5
clone_size: many

cdr3_nt: TGTGCCAGCAGTCTCCAGGGGGATCATCAGCCCCAGCATTTT
cdr3_aa: CASSLQGDHQPQHF
d_call: TRBD1
v_call: TRBV27
j_call: TRBJ1-5
clone_size: many

cdr3_nt: TGTGCCAGCAGGGGAACAGGGAACACTGAAGCTTTCTTT
cdr3_aa: CASRGTGNTEAFF
d_call: -
v_call: TRBV28
j_call: TRBJ1-1
clone_size: many

cdr3_nt: TGTGCCAGCAGCTTACCGGGAACGTCCTACGAGCAGTACTTC
cdr3_aa: CASSLPGTSYEQYF
d_call: -
v_call: TRBV7-6
j_call: TRBJ2-7
clone_size: -

cdr3_nt: TGTGCCAGCAGTGACCCCAGAGGGGGAGGATACGAGCAGTACTTC
cdr3_aa: CASSDPRGGGYEQYF
d_call: -
v_call: TRBV6-1
j_call: TRBJ2-7
clone_size: many

cdr3_nt: TGTGCCAGCAGCCCTACGACAAGGGTCTACGAGCAGTACTTC
cdr3_aa: CASSPTTRVYEQYF
d_call: -
v_call: TRBV5-6
j_call: TRBJ2-7
clone_size: many

cdr3_nt: TGCAGCGTTGAGATCCCGGCCAGGTCGTACACTGAAGCTTTCTTT
cdr3_aa: CSVEIPARSYTEAFF
d_call: -
v_call: TRBV29-1
j_call: TRBJ1-1
clone_size: many

cdr3_nt: TGTGCCAGCTCACCCGAGAGGTTATACTACGAGCAGTACTTC
cdr3_aa: CASSPERLYYEQYF
d_call: -
v_call: TRBV18
j_call: TRBJ2-7
clone_size: few